These T cell receptor beta chains were read from a single sample in a study of beta chain features in type 1 diabetes. TCRdb keeps only in-frame clones here, not all; method: immunoSEQ multiplex PCR. This sample has hundreds of thousands of clones; roughly 13% occur once, and the top ten carry 0.017%. The sequenced sample was naive CD4+ T cells from blood. These receptors were collected from a man younger than 30 in good health. The CDR3 runs from the conserved cysteine through the conserved F or W. A D gene is named only where the DNA matches it firmly. The listing skips clone size in some rows; elsewhere it reads once, few, many or a size class.

clone_size	d_call	v_call	j_call	cdr3_nt	cdr3_aa
.	.	TRBV27	TRBJ2-7	TGTGCCAGCAGTCAGGGGCGGGAGCAGTACTTC	CASSQGREQYF
few	TRBD1	TRBV10-3	TRBJ2-1	TGTGCCATCAGCGATCCCCACCGGGACAGGCTCTCCGATGAGCAGTTCTTC	CAISDPHRDRLSDEQFF
few	TRBD1	TRBV29-1	TRBJ1-2	TGCAGCGTTCTGGACAGGGACTACGGCTACACCTTC	CSVLDRDYGYTF
.	.	TRBV19	TRBJ1-5	TGTGCCAGTGGGTCGGGGGGCAATCAGCCCCAGCATTTT	CASGSGGNQPQHF
.	TRBD1	TRBV2	TRBJ1-2	TGTGCCAGCAGGGATACAGGGGCGGCGTATGGCTACACCTTC	CASRDTGAAYGYTF
.	.	TRBV9	TRBJ2-1	TGTGCCAGCAGCGCAGGCTTTGAAAGGGAGCAGTTCTTC	CASSAGFEREQFF
.	TRBD1	TRBV11-2	TRBJ1-4	TGTGCCAGCAGCTTAAGGGGACAGACTAATGAAAAACTGTTTTTT	CASSLRGQTNEKLFF
.	TRBD1	TRBV11-2	TRBJ2-4	TGTGCCAGCAGCTTAGATAGGGGGCGGGCCAAAAACATTCAGTACTTC	CASSLDRGRAKNIQYF
few	.	TRBV9	TRBJ1-3	TGTGCCAGCAGCACAATGGCAAACTCTGGAAACACCATATATTTT	CASSTMANSGNTIYF
.	TRBD1	TRBV5-1	TRBJ1-2	TGCGCCAGCAGCTTAGTGACAGGGGGGTTTGGCTACACCTTC	CASSLVTGGFGYTF
.	TRBD2	TRBV29-1	TRBJ2-1	TGCAGCGTCGGAAGACTAGCGGGAACCTACAATGAGCAGTTCTTC	CSVGRLAGTYNEQFF
.	.	TRBV4-3	TRBJ2-7	TGCGCCAGCAGCCAAGGCGTTCCGGGCGAGCAGTACTTC	CASSQGVPGEQYF
.	.	TRBV4-3	TRBJ1-2	TGCGCCAGCAGCCAAGACGGAAACAGGGCATATGGCTACACCTTC	CASSQDGNRAYGYTF
.	.	TRBV7-6	TRBJ1-3	TGTGCCAGCAGCTTAGAGAGCTCTGGAAACACCATATATTTT	CASSLESSGNTIYF
few	TRBD1	TRBV28	TRBJ1-3	TGTGCCAGCAGGGCGACAGGGGTCTCTGGAAACACCATATATTTT	CASRATGVSGNTIYF
.	.	TRBV30	TRBJ1-1	TGTGCCTGGAGTTCTAGGCCAAGGGGCACTGAAGCTTTCTTT	CAWSSRPRGTEAFF
few	TRBD2	TRBV4-2	TRBJ2-1	TGTGCCAGCAGCCAACGACGGCGGGGGGATGTGAATGAGCAGTTCTTC	CASSQRRRGDVNEQFF
few	TRBD1	TRBV29-1	TRBJ1-2	TGCAGCGTTATACAGGGGGCGCGTGGGGGCTACACCTTC	CSVIQGARGGYTF
.	TRBD1	TRBV7-7	TRBJ1-6	TGTGCCAGCAGCCGACAGGGACCAAATTCACCCCTCCACTTT	CASSRQGPNSPLHF
few	TRBD1	TRBV7-9	TRBJ1-6	TGTGCCAGCAGCCCGGAAGGACAGGGAGCTAATTCACCCCTCCACTTT	CASSPEGQGANSPLHF
.	.	TRBV4-1	TRBJ2-7	TGCGCCAGCAGCCAAGATGACAGGCTAAACCTTGTAGAGCAGTACTTC	CASSQDDRLNLVEQYF
.	TRBD1	TRBV9	TRBJ1-2	TGTGCCAGCACCCGCTCAGGGGGCGAGGGCTATGGCTACACCTTC	CASTRSGGEGYGYTF
few	TRBD1	TRBV7-2	TRBJ1-2	TGTGCCAGCAGCTTAGTCCCCGGGACAGGGAGTGTGAATGGCTACACCTTC	CASSLVPGTGSVNGYTF
.	TRBD1	TRBV18	TRBJ1-1	TGTGCCAGCTCACCACCGGGACAGGGGGGGACTGAAGCTTTCTTT	CASSPPGQGGTEAFF
few	TRBD1	TRBV7-2	TRBJ2-7	TGTGCCAGCAGCTTTACAGGGGGTTCCTACGAGCAGTACTTC	CASSFTGGSYEQYF
few	.	TRBV7-3	TRBJ1-1	TGTGCCAGCAGCTTAAGTACGGGCACTGAAGCTTTCTTT	CASSLSTGTEAFF
few	TRBD1	TRBV6-5	TRBJ2-5	TGTGCCAGCAGTCCGGACAGGATACAAGAGACCCAGTACTTC	CASSPDRIQETQYF
.	.	TRBV30	TRBJ1-2	TGTGCCTGGAACCCAGGGGATGGCTACACCTTC	CAWNPGDGYTF
few	TRBD2	TRBV15	TRBJ2-7	TGTGCCACCAGCAGAGATCTAGCGGGAGTAGCCTACGAGCAGTACTTC	CATSRDLAGVAYEQYF
few	TRBD2	TRBV7-2	TRBJ2-1	TGTGCCAGCAGCTTAGCTAGCGGGTTCAACAATGAGCAGTTCTTC	CASSLASGFNNEQFF
.	.	TRBV27	TRBJ1-5	TGTGCCAGCAGTTTGGGAGGGGGGCGGAGGCCCCAGCATTTT	CASSLGGGRRPQHF